The next 28 T cell receptor beta chains were all read from a single sample in a study of blood T cell repertoires in COVID-19. Method: immunoSEQ multiplex PCR; TCRdb's copy keeps in-frame clones and lacks some. This sample has some 150,000 clones; about four fifths occur once, and the top ten carry 1.5% to 2%. Sequences were obtained from peripheral blood. These receptors originate from a human donor in a cohort sampled during active COVID-19.

This chain connects TRBV5-1 to TRBJ1-6; a weak D match, TRBD1 (5 bases). CDR1 is SGHRS, CDR2 YFSETQ, per germline. With 3 bases removed from V and 7 bases from J, the gap between germline ends came to 11 bases. The CDR3 spans 14 residues. For the CDR3, the DNA is TGCGCCAGCAGCTGGGGGGACGGGAATTCACCCCTCCACTTT. Encoded protein: CASSWGDGNSPLHF.

V gene TRBV6-5 combines with J gene TRBJ2-7; TRBD2 aligns across 11 bases. CDR1 is MNHEY and CDR2 is SVGAGI in the germline V gene. The CDR3 has 15 residues. With 7 bases clipped from V and 3 bases from J, the junction kept 8 bases outside the gene matches. CDR3 coding DNA: TGTGCCAGCACCAAGGGACTAGCGGTTAACTACGAGCAGTACTTC. Protein product: CASTKGLAVNYEQYF.

The V and J genes are TRBV6-1 and TRBJ1-4, with D perhaps TRBD1 (6 bases). Trimming removed 3 bases at V and 3 bases at J, with 11 bases between. CDR1 and CDR2 from the germline V gene are MNHNS and SASEGT. The CDR3 contains 15 residues. This CDR3 reads CASSDQGLANEKLFF. CDR3 nucleotide sequence: TGTGCCAGCAGTGACCAGGGGCTGGCTAATGAAAAACTGTTTTTT.

The CDR3 sequence: CASSTGLLEKLFF. In DNA form, the CDR3 reads TGTGCCAGCTCAACGGGACTCCTTGAAAAACTGTTTTTT. The chain carries TRBV18 and TRBJ1-4; D might be TRBD1 (5 bases). Germline CDR1 KGHSH, CDR2 LQKENI. V lost 5 bases, J lost 7 bases, and 11 bases lay in between. There are 13 residues in the CDR3.

The chain employs TRBV3-1 (or the pseudogene TRBV3-2) and TRBJ1-4, with D uncertain. The germline V and J ends were trimmed by 3 bases and 6 bases, with 5 bases remaining between them. CDR3 size: 12 residues. Germline lookup yields CDR1 LGHDT and CDR2 YNNKEL (reference sequence). This CDR3 is CASSHRDEKLFF. Here the CDR3 DNA reads TGTGCCAGCAGCCATAGAGATGAAAAACTGTTTTTT.

The genes are TRBV28 and TRBJ1-2, with a weak D call TRBD1 (6 bases). V gave up 3 bases and J gave up 7 bases, with 12 bases separating them. From germline, CDR1 is MDHEN and CDR2 SYDVKM. This CDR3 contains 13 residues. CDR3 in DNA: TGTGCCAGCAGTTTTGACAGGTGGGGTGGCTACACCTTC. This gives the protein CASSFDRWGGYTF.

On this clone: The junction departs from the called germline gene at one end, perhaps through a read error. V gene TRBV7-7 combines with J gene TRBJ2-5; D perhaps matches TRBD2 (7 bases). Germline CDR1 SSHAT, CDR2 FNYEAQ (reference sequence). This CDR3 spans 15 amino acids. The DNA of the CDR3 is TGTGCTAGCAGCTTAGGGGCGGGGGCCCAAGAGACCCAGTACTTC. Residues: CASSLGAGAQETQYF.

The sample holds many counts of this clone. This chain joins TRBV30 and TRBJ1-5; a weak D match, TRBD1 (5 bases). V was trimmed by 0 bases and J by 7 bases, leaving 10 bases between them. This CDR3 is 13 amino acids long. Germline CDR1 reads GTSNPN; CDR2 reads SVGIG (reference sequence). CDR3 nucleotide sequence: TGTGCCTGGAGTGTAGGGGATCACCAGCCCCAGCATTTT. It encodes CAWSVGDHQPQHF. The full variable domain, with the rest looked up from reference TRBV30 and TRBJ1-5, is SQTIHQWPATLVQPVGSPLSLECTVEGTSNPNLYWYRQAAGRGLQLLFYSVGIGQISSEVPQNLSASRPQDRQFILSSKKLLLSDSGFYLCAWSVGDHQPQHFGDGTRLSIL.

The rearrangement joins TRBV19 to TRBJ2-3; TRBD2 aligns across 13 bases. V lost 5 bases and J lost 0; bases outside the gene matches: 8. The CDR3 is 18 residues long. Germline CDR1 is LNHDA and CDR2 is SQIVND (reference sequence). CDR3 nucleotide sequence: TGTGCCAGTAGTCGACTAGCGGGAGGCGACTCAAGCACAGATACGCAGTATTTT. Its translation: CASSRLAGGDSSTDTQYF.

The genes are TRBV2 and TRBJ2-3; 8 positions match TRBD1. The V gene's germline CDR1 is SNHLY and CDR2 FYNNEI. The CDR3 sequence is 13 residues long. The CDR3 region is CASRGPSTDTQYF. In DNA form, the CDR3 reads TGTGCATCCAGGGGGCCAAGCACAGATACGCAGTATTTT.

The rearrangement joins TRBV5-1 to TRBJ2-3; 10 nucleotides line up with TRBD2. J gave up 2 bases and V 4 bases, and 10 bases lay outside the gene matches. This CDR3 spans 17 amino acids. Germline-derived CDR1 and CDR2 are SGHRS and YFSETQ. This CDR3 is CASSPLGLAAFTDTQYF. The CDR3 DNA sequence: TGCGCCAGCAGCCCATTAGGACTAGCGGCCTTCACAGATACGCAGTATTTT.

V usage is TRBV7-9 and J usage is TRBJ2-3, with 11 bases fitting TRBD1. Germline V gene sequence: CDR1 SEHNR, CDR2 FQNEAQ (reference sequence). The CDR3 loop spans 16 amino acids. J was trimmed by 4 bases and V by 3 bases; bases with no gene match: 6. The CDR3 is CASSLDKGQGADTQYF. The CDR3 DNA reads as TGTGCCAGCAGCTTGGATAAGGGACAGGGGGCAGATACGCAGTATTTT.

The chain recombines TRBV28 with TRBJ1-5, with D uncertain. V was shortened by 6 bases and J by 5 bases, with 17 bases between the two germline ends. Looked up from germline, CDR1 is MDHEN and CDR2 is SYDVKM. This CDR3 has 15 amino acids. The CDR3 DNA sequence: TGTGCCAGCAGACTTAGCGACGGTTCTTATCAGCCCCAGCATTTT. As protein: CASRLSDGSYQPQHF.

The rearrangement joins TRBV2 to TRBJ1-2, with 8 bases fitting TRBD1. The V and J ends lost 4 bases and 2 bases, in that order; junction bases with no gene match: 6. The germline gives CDR1 SNHLY, CDR2 FYNNEI. The length of the CDR3 is 15 residues. CDR3 nucleotide sequence: TGTGCCAGCAGTGTAGGACAGGGCGAGAACTATGGCTACACCTTC. Its protein is CASSVGQGENYGYTF.

Here the CDR3 reads CASSQARGRRTYNEQFF. CDR3 nucleotides: TGTGCCAGCAGCCAAGCCCGGGGGAGAAGGACCTACAATGAGCAGTTCTTC. The chain combines TRBV14 with TRBJ2-1; D is possibly TRBD2 (6 bases). The germline V gene has CDR1 SGHDN and CDR2 FVKESK. Trimming took off 1 base at V and 2 bases at J, with 15 bases between the two ends. The CDR3 loop spans 17 amino acids.

V and J are TRBV4-2 and TRBJ2-3; 10 nucleotides align to TRBD2. The CDR3 length is 15 residues. Germline V gene sequence: CDR1 LGHNA, CDR2 YNFKEQ. Germline trimming cut 4 bases from V and 6 bases from J; bases unmatched to any gene: 7. The CDR3 DNA reads as TGTGCCAGCAGCCTCCAAGCGGGGGGGGCCGATACGCAGTATTTT. It encodes CASSLQAGGADTQYF.

The chain combines TRBV28 with TRBJ1-1; 10 positions match TRBD1. The CDR3 contains 12 residues. Looked up from germline, CDR1 is MDHEN and CDR2 is SYDVKM. The junction had 4 bases not matched to a gene; V was cut back by 2 bases and J by 13 bases. The CDR3 here is CASSLEDRGCFF. CDR3 bases: TGTGCCAGCAGTTTAGAGGACAGGGGGTGTTTCTTT.

This clone has only one observation. The chain couples TRBV5-1 to TRBJ1-2; D perhaps matches TRBD1 (6 bases). The V gene's germline CDR1 is SGHRS and CDR2 YFSETQ. The CDR3 sequence is 14 residues long. V lost 5 bases and J 9 bases, leaving 20 bases between the germline ends. The CDR3 bases are TGCGCCAGCAGTGCGGACAGCGGAGGTTCGAGCTACACCTTC. It yields the protein CASSADSGGSSYTF.

This chain connects TRBV11-2 to TRBJ2-7; the D is unclear. With 0 bases removed from V and 5 bases from J, the gap between germline ends came to 14 bases. CDR3 size: 15 residues. The V gene's germline CDR1 is SGHAT and CDR2 FQNNGV. The CDR3 nucleotides are TGTGCCAGCAGCTTAGAGCCGGGTTCTAAGGACGAGCAGTACTTC. Protein product: CASSLEPGSKDEQYF.

V usage is TRBV5-1 and J usage is TRBJ1-5; D gene uncertain. This CDR3 is built from 13 residues. The germline V gene has CDR1 SGHRS and CDR2 YFSETQ. The V and J ends lost 0 bases and 11 bases respectively, with 12 bases between them. CDR3 nucleotide sequence: TGCGCCAGCAGCTTGGATGCCGGGCGGGCCCAGCATTTT. The encoded protein is CASSLDAGRAQHF.

This sequence joins TRBV4-1 and TRBJ2-7; 10 positions match TRBD2. The V and J ends lost 3 bases and 2 bases, in that order; junction bases with no gene match: 16. CDR1 is MGHRA, CDR2 YSYEKL, per germline. This CDR3 region has 19 residues. The CDR3 sequence: CASSHRPPGTSAKPYEQYF. The CDR3 region has the DNA TGCGCCAGCAGCCACCGCCCACCTGGGACTAGCGCGAAACCCTACGAGCAGTACTTC.

This clone was observed once. The chain joins TRBV20-1 to TRBJ1-1, with D unclear. The CDR3 contains 9 residues. Germline V gene sequence: CDR1 DFQATT, CDR2 SNEGSKA (reference sequence). Trimming pared 8 bases from V and 6 bases from J, leaving 7 bases between. As DNA, the CDR3 is TGCAGTCCCCGGGCTGAAGCTTTCTTT. This translates into CSPRAEAFF.

This clone has a handful of counts. The chain is built from TRBV19 and TRBJ1-4; 9 bases line up with TRBD1. The germline CDR1 and CDR2 sequences are LNHDA and SQIVND (reference sequence). Trimming removed 9 bases from V and 7 bases from J; junction bases left unmatched: 9. There are 14 residues in the CDR3. CDR3 coding DNA: TGTGCCAGCTCCTTGGACAGGGGAAGTGAAAAACTGTTTTTT. It is translated as CASSLDRGSEKLFF.

The genes are TRBV15 and TRBJ2-1, with 8 bases fitting TRBD2. Germline lookup yields CDR1 LNHNV and CDR2 YYDKDF (reference sequence). V gave up 6 bases and J gave up 7 bases; unmatched junction bases: 11. This CDR3 has 15 residues. The CDR3 sequence is CATREPGLGANEQFF. The CDR3 nucleotides are TGTGCCACCAGGGAACCGGGACTAGGCGCTAATGAGCAGTTCTTC.

The chain is built from TRBV21-1 and TRBJ2-7; TRBD2 is the table's D call and was not checked against the DNA. TRBV21-1 is deemed a pseudogene. This CDR3 contains 18 residues. CDR3 nucleotide sequence: TGTGCCAGCACCGCTCGGGGCGGGAAGAGGAATTTCCTTTACGAGCAGTACTTC. Protein product: CASTARGGKRNFLYEQYF.

The rearrangement joins TRBV27 to TRBJ1-1; 7 nucleotides line up with TRBD1. The V segment lost 6 bases and the J segment 3 bases; nucleotides outside the gene matches: 10. CDR1 and CDR2 from the germline V gene are MNHEY and SMNVEV (reference sequence). This CDR3 region has 15 residues. The CDR3 sequence is CASRVEQGRYTEAFF. DNA of the CDR3: TGTGCCAGCAGAGTTGAACAGGGGAGGTACACTGAAGCTTTCTTT.

With regard to this clone: The germline gene is not matched at one end of the junction; a read error may be the cause. The chain is built from TRBV7-7 and TRBJ2-5; 13 positions agree with TRBD2. Germline-derived CDR1 and CDR2 are SSHAT and FNYEAQ (reference sequence). This CDR3 contains 15 residues. The DNA for the CDR3 is TGTGCTAGCAGCTCAGGACTAGCGGGGGAAGAGACCCAGTACTTC. Amino acid sequence: CASSSGLAGEETQYF. The full variable domain, in which reference TRBV7-7 and TRBJ2-5 provide the parts outside the CDR3, is GAGVSQSPRYKVTKRGQDVTLRCDPISSHATLYWYQQALGQGPEFLTYFNYEAQPDKSGLPSDRFSAERPEGSISTLTIQRTEQRDSAMYRCASSSGLAGEETQYFGPGTRLLVL.

J is TRBJ2-1 and V is TRBV18; no reliable D call. Trimming stripped 8 bases from V and 7 bases from J, with 18 bases between. Looked up from germline, CDR1 is KGHSH and CDR2 is LQKENI. CDR3 length: 14 amino acids. CDR3 in DNA: TGTGCCAGCCATGGCTCCCAGTGGGCGAATGAGCAGTTCTTC. This sequence encodes CASHGSQWANEQFF.